The sequence of this T cell receptor (beta chain) was determined in a study of response to subunit inactivated influenza vaccine. General observations from the study: The study's authors posited that every seasonal influenza vaccination enlists few new T cells.

TCRdb passed the RT-PCR reads through MiXCR, listing each CDR3 protein once. Here the sample spans about half a million distinct CDR3 sequences, 25% being singletons. This clonotype was counted a few times. Its antigen is unknown. From germline, CDR1 is DFQATT and CDR2 SNEGSKA (reference sequence). CDR3 length: 13 amino acids. V dropped 6 bases and J dropped 4 bases, with 15 bases sitting between them. The specimen was CD4+ T cells sorted from PBMCs, collected more than 4 days after vaccination. This chain joins TRBV20-1 and TRBJ1-2, with D possibly TRBD1 on 5 matching bases. This TCR came from a man aged 45-65 years who received an inactivated influenza vaccine. CDR3 coding DNA: TGCAGTGCCCAGTTGCCGGGGGGCTATGGCTACACCTTC. As protein: CSAQLPGGYGYTF.